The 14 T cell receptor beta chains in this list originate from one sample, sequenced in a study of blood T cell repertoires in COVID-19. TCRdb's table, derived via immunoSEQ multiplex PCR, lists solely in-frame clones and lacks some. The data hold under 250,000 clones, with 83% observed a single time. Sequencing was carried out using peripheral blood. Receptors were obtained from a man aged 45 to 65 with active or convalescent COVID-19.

This CDR3 reads CASSEAYEQYF. In DNA, the CDR3 is TGTGCCAGCAGTGAGGCTTACGAGCAGTACTTC. The rearrangement joins TRBV6-4 to TRBJ2-7, with D unresolved. The CDR3 runs 11 residues. V dropped 3 bases and J dropped 4 bases, with 4 bases sitting between them. CDR1 and CDR2 from the germline V gene are MRHNA and SNTAGT.

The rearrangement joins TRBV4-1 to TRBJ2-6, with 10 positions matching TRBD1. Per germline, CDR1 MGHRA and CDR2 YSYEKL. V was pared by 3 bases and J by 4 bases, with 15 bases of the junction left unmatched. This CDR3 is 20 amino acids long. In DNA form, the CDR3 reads TGCGCCAGCAGCCAGTCTGCCCGGGGACAGGGGACGGTAGGGGCCAACGTCCTGACTTTC. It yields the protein CASSQSARGQGTVGANVLTF.

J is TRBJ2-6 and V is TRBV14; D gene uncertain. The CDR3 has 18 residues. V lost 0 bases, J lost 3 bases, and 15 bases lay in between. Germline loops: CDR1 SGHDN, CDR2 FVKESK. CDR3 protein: CASSQDFAERDGANVLTF. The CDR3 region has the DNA TGTGCCAGCAGCCAAGATTTCGCGGAACGTGATGGGGCCAACGTCCTGACTTTC. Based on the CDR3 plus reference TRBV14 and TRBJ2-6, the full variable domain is EAGVTQFPSHSVIEKGQTVTLRCDPISGHDNLYWYRRVMGKEIKFLLHFVKESKQDESGMPNNRFLAERTGGTYSTLKVQPAELEDSGVYFCASSQDFAERDGANVLTFGAGSRLTVL.

Here the CDR3 reads CATSRDLRTSLLQYF. The CDR3, as DNA: TGTGCCACCAGCAGAGATCTTAGGACATCCCTTTTGCAGTATTTT. J is TRBJ2-3 and V is TRBV15; the D gene is possibly TRBD1 (5 bases). The CDR3 is 15 residues long. Germline V gene lookup returns CDR1 LNHNV and CDR2 YYDKDF (reference sequence). V shed 0 bases and J shed 11 bases, with 18 bases lying between them.

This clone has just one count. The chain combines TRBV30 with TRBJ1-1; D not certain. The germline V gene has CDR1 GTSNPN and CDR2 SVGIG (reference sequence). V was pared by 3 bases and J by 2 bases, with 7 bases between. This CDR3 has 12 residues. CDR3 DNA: TGTGCCTGGAGACGGGGAAACACTGAAGCTTTCTTT. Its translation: CAWRRGNTEAFF.

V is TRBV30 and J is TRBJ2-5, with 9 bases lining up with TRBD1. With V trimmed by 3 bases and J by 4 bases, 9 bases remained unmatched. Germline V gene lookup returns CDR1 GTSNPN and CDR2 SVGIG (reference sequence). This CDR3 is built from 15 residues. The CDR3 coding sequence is TGTGCCTGGAGCCCGGGACAGGGTATTCGAGAGACCCAGTACTTC. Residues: CAWSPGQGIRETQYF.

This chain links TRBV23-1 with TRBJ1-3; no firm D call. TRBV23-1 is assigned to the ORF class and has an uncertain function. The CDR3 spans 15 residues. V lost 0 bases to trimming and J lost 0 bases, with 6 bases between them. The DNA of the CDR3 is TGCGCCAGCAGTCAATCCCGAGTCTCTGGAAACACCATATATTTT. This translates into CASSQSRVSGNTIYF.

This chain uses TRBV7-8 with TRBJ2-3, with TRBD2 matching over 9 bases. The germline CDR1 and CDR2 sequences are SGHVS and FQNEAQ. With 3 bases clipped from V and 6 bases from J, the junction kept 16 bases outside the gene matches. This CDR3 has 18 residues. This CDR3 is CASSFGSGGPFTLDTQYF. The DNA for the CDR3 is TGTGCCAGCAGCTTTGGTAGCGGGGGTCCTTTCACACTGGATACGCAGTATTTT. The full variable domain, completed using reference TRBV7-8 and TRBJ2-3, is GAGVSQSPRYKVAKRGQDVALRCDPISGHVSLFWYQQALGQGPEFLTYFQNEAQLDKSGLPSDRFFAERPEGSVSTLKIQRTQQEDSAVYLCASSFGSGGPFTLDTQYFGPGTRLTVL.

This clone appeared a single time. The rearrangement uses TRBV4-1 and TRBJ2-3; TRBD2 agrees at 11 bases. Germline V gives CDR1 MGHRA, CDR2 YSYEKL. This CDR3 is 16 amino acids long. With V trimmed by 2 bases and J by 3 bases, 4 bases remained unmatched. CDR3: CASSQSTSGRTDTQYF. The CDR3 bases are TGCGCCAGCAGCCAAAGTACTAGCGGGAGAACAGATACGCAGTATTTT.

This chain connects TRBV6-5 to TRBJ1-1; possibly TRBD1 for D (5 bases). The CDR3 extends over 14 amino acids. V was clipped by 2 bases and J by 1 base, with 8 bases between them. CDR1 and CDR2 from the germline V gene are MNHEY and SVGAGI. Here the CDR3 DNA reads TGTGCCAGCAGTTACCAGGGCGCGAACACTGAAGCTTTCTTT. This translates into CASSYQGANTEAFF.

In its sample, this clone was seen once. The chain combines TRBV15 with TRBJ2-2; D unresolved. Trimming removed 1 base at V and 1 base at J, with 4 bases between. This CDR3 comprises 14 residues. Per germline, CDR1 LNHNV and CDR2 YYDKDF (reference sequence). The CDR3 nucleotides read TGTGCCACCAGCAGAGTTCTGAACACCGGGGAGCTGTTTTTT. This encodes CATSRVLNTGELFF.

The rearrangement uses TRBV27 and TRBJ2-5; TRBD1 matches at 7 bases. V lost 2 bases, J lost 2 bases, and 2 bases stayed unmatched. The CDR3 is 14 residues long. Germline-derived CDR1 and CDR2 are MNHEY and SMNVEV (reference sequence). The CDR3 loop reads CASSLETGQETQYF. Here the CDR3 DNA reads TGTGCCAGCAGTTTAGAGACAGGGCAAGAGACCCAGTACTTC.

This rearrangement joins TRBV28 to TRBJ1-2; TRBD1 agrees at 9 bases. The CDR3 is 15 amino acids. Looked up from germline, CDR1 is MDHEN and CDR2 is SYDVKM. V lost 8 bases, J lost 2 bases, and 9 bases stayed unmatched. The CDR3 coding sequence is TGTGCCAGCTTGGAACAGGGGGCAAGGAACTATGGCTACACCTTC. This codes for CASLEQGARNYGYTF.

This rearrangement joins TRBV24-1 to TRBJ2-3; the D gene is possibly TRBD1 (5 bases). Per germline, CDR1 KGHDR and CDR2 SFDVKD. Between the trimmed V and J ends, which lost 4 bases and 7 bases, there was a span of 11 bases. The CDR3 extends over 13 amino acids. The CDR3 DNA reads TGTGCCACCAGTGAAGGGGTGAGGAATACGCAGTATTTT. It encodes CATSEGVRNTQYF.